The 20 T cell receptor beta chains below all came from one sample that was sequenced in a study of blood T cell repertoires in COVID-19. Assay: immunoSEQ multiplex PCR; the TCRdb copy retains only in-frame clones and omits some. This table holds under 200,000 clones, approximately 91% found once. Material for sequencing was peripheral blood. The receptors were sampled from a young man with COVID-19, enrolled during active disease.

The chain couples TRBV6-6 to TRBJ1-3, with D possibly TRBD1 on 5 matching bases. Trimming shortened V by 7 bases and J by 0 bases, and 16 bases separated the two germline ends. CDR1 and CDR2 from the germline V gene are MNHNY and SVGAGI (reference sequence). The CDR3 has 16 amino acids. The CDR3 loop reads CASMQGLINSGNTIYF. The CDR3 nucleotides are TGTGCCAGCATGCAGGGCCTAATTAACTCTGGAAACACCATATATTTT.

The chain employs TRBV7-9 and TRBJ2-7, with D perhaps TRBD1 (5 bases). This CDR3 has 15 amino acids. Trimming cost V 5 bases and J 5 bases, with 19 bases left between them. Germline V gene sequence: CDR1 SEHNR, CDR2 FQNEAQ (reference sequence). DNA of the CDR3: TGTGCCAGCAGCCTCCTTACAGGTTCCCCTCACGAGCAGTACTTC. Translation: CASSLLTGSPHEQYF.

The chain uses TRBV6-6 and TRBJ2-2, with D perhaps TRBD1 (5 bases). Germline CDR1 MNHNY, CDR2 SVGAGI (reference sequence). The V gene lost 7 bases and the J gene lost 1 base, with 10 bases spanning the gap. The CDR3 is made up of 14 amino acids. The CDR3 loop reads CASNPTGNTGELFF. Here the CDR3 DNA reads TGTGCCAGCAACCCCACAGGGAACACCGGGGAGCTGTTTTTT.

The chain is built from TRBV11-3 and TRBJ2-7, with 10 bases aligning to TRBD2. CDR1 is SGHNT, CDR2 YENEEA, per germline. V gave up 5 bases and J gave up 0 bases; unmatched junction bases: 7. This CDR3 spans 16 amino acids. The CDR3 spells CASSPSGTSDSYEQYF. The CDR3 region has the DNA TGTGCCAGCAGCCCTTCCGGGACTAGCGACTCCTACGAGCAGTACTTC.

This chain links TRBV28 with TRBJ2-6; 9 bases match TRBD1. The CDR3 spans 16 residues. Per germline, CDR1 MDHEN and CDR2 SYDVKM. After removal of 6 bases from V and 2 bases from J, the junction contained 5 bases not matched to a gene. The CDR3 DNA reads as TGTGCCAGCAGGTCTACAGGGGGCCCTGGGGCCAACGTCCTGACTTTC. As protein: CASRSTGGPGANVLTF.

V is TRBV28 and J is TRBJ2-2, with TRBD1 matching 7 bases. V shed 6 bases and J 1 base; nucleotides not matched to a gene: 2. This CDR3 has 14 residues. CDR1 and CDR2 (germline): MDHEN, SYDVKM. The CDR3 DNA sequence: TGTGCCAGCAGGACAGGGCAGAACACCGGGGAGCTGTTTTTT. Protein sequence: CASRTGQNTGELFF. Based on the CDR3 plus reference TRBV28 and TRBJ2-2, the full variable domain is DVKVTQSSRYLVKRTGEKVFLECVQDMDHENMFWYRQDPGLGLRLIYFSYDVKMKEKGDIPEGYSVSREKKERFSLILESASTNQTSMYLCASRTGQNTGELFFGEGSRLTVL.

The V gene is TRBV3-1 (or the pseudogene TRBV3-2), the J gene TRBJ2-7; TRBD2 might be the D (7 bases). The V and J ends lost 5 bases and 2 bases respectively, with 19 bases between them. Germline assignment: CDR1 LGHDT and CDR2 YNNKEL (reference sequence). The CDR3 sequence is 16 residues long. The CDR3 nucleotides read TGTGCCAGCAGCGAACGGGGGGCGGGACTTACCTACGAGCAGTACTTC. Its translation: CASSERGAGLTYEQYF.

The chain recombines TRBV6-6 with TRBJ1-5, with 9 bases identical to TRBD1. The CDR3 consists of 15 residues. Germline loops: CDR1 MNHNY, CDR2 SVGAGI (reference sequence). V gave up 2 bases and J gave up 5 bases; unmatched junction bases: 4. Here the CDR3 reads CASSYGRTGDQPQHF. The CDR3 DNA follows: TGTGCCAGCAGTTACGGTAGGACAGGGGATCAGCCCCAGCATTTT.

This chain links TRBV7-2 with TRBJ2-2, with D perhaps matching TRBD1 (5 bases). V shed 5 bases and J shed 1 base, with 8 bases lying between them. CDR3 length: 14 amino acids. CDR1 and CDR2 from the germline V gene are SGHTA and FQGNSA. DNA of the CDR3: TGTGCCAGCAGCCCAACAGGGAACACCGGGGAGCTGTTTTTT. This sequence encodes CASSPTGNTGELFF.

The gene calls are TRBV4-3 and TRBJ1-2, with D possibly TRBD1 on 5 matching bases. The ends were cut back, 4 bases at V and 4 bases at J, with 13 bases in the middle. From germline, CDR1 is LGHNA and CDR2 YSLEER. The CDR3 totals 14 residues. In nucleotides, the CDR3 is TGCGCCAGCAGCCCTCGCGGGGCGACCTATGGCTACACCTTC. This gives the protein CASSPRGATYGYTF.

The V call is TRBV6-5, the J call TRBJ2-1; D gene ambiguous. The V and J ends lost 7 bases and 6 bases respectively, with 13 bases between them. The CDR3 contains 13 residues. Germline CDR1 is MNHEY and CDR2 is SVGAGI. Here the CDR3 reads CASKERLANEQFF. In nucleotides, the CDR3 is TGTGCCAGCAAGGAGAGGCTGGCCAATGAGCAGTTCTTC.

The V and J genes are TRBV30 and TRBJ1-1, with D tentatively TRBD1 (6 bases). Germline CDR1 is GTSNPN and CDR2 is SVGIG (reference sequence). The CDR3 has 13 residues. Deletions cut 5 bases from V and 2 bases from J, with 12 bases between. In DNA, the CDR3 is TGTGCCTGGGGAGGACAGATAAACACTGAAGCTTTCTTT. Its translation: CAWGGQINTEAFF.

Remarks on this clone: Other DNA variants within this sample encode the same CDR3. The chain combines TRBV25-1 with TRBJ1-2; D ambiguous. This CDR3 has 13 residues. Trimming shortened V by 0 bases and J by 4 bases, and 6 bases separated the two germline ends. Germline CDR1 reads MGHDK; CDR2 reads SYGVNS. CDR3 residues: CASSEYSGYGYTF. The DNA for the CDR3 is TGTGCCAGCAGTGAATATTCCGGCTATGGCTACACCTTC.

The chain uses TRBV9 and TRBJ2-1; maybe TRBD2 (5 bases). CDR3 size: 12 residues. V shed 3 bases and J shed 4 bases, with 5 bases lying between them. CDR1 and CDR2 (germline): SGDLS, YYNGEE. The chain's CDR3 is CASSGLYNEQFF. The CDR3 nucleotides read TGTGCCAGCAGCGGACTATACAATGAGCAGTTCTTC.

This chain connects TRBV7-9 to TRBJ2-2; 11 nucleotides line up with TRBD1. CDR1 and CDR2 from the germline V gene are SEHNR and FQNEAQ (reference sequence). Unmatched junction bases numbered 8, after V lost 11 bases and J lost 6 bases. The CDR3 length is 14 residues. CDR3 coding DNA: TGTGCCCTAAGGGGACAGGGGGACCCCGGGGAGCTGTTTTTT. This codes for CALRGQGDPGELFF.

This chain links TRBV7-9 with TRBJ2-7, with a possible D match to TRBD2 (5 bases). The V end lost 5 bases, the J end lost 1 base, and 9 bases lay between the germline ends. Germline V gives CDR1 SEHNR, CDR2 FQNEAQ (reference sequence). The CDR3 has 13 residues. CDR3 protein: CASSIGGSYEQYF. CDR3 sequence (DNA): TGTGCCAGCAGCATTGGAGGATCCTACGAGCAGTACTTC.

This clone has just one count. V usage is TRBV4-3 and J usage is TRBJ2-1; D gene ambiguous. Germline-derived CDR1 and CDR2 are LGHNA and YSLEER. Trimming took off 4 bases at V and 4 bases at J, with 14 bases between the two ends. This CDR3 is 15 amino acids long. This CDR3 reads CASSRFNLPYNEQFF. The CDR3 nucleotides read TGCGCCAGCAGCCGGTTTAACTTGCCATACAATGAGCAGTTCTTC.

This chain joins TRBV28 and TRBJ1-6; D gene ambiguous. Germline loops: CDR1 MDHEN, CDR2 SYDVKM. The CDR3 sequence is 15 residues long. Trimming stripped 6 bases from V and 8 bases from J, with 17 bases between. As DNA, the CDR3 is TGTGCCAGCAGCCATGCCGAGATGTTTGATTCACCCCTCCACTTT. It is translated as CASSHAEMFDSPLHF.

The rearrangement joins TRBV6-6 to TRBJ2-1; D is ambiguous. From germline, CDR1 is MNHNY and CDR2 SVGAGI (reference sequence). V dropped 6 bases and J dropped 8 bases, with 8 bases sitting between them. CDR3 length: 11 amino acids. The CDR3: CASSSNDEQFF. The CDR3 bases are TGTGCCAGCAGCAGTAACGATGAGCAGTTCTTC.

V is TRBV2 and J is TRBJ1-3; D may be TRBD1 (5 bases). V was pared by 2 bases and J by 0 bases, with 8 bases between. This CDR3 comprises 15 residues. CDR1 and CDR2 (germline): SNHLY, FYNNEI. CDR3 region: CASSETGGSGNTIYF. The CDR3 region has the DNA TGTGCCAGCAGTGAAACGGGGGGCTCTGGAAACACCATATATTTT.